This T cell receptor (beta chain) stems from a study of cytomegalovirus exposure and HLA in healthy donors (dated by TCRdb to about 2017). Study-wide context: In an earlier analysis of approximately 640 of the donors, around 300 Gb of sequence data and approximately 100 million unique TCR beta sequences from 150 million to 200 million T cells were reported. A separate validation cohort of 90 to 150 different subjects was used in addition to the 666-subject first cohort. To study patterns of TCR occurrence, a later analysis re-analyzed previously published TCR beta repertoires from around 670 donors and added high-resolution HLA genotyping. Rather than using new phenotypic data, the later analysis identified candidate immune exposures from TCR beta sequences and from how often those sequences occurred across donors. HLA typing covered class I and class II loci at four-digit resolution. Every discovery cohort repertoire had been produced on one sequencing platform. Typing coverage varied by locus: about 620-640 donors for A, B, C, DRB1 and DQB1; about 520 for DQA1; about 600 for DPA1; around 450 for DPB1. Donor age, sex, ethnicity and CMV serostatus were compiled alongside the repertoire data. The study aimed to test whether cataloging public T cell receptors could reveal signatures of past pathogen exposure. To predict cytomegalovirus infection status, the study combined high-throughput TCR immunosequencing, statistical association of individual TCRs with disease status, and machine learning. The T cell repertoires of 550 to 850 subjects were profiled by immunosequencing and related to cytomegalovirus serostatus. An early release covering about 600 HLA-typed donors comprised roughly 300 gigabases of sequencing data and 85 million to 100 million unique TCR sequences. Genome-wide SNP genotypes for about 65% of the roughly 700 donors were used in a later genetic analysis, which treated that subset as a discovery cohort. Because of strong linkage in the cohort, five DR-DQ haplotypes were treated as single units for association and clustering. An earlier analysis of roughly 600 of the donors used high-throughput TCR beta sequencing to judge whether each TCR beta V gene segment behaved as functional or pseudogenic. On average, approximately 250,000 unique TCR beta nucleotide sequences were sequenced per donor among some 420 genotyped donors of the cohort, with roughly a sixth of those sequences being non-productive. Of the approximately 400 genotyped donors, approximately 80% were placed in the genetic ancestry cluster associated with self-reported Caucasian donors.

Receptor amplification or capture employed the immunoSEQ multiplex PCR assay. For the multiplex PCR, a mixture combining 60 forward primers for TCR Vbeta segments and 13 reverse primers for TCR Jbeta segments was used. Amplification of the CDR3 region of rearranged TCR beta genes was performed with a multiplex PCR assay on genomic DNA. On the Illumina HiSeq System, the amplified TCR beta libraries were sequenced as 87-base-pair reads. For the original study's pipeline: In a later analysis, tens of millions of unique TCR beta chains were counted across the roughly 670 repertoires, and roughly 11 million of these chains were shared by at least two donors. Raw reads were error-corrected and collapsed into unique sequences by a nearest-neighbor algorithm in which closely related sequences were merged to remove PCR and sequencing errors. To assign V, D and J gene segments, CDR3 sequences were aligned to IMGT reference sequences. For a sequence to be retained, a match of at least six nucleotides to both a V gene segment and a J gene segment was required. A rearrangement counted as productive if the CDR3 had no stop codons and remained in frame with V and J, and every other rearrangement counted as non-productive. CDR3 was defined according to IMGT convention as the region running from the second conserved V-encoded cysteine to the conserved J-encoded phenylalanine. In an earlier analysis of more than 550 of the donors, sequences lacking an unambiguous match to a single V gene segment were excluded. In an earlier analysis of approximately 500 of the donors, a V segment was called functional when productive rearrangements were above 56.7%, and segregating when the standard deviation between donors exceeded 5%. A statistical classification framework was built to diagnose cytomegalovirus status from the catalog of TCR beta chain sequences. In a later analysis, V and J genes were assigned by comparing TCR nucleotide sequences against IMGT/GENE-DB human TR gene sequences. In a later analysis, CDR3 sequences and most-parsimonious VDJ recombination scenarios were assigned using the TCRdist pipeline. In a later analysis, each TCR beta chain was defined by its CDR3 amino acid sequence together with its V-gene family, and reads without a unique V-gene family were excluded. In a later analysis, nearly 600 highly shared, low-generation-probability nucleotide sequences were removed to address suspected cross-contamination and a sequencing artifact. In a later analysis, a clonal expansion index was calculated for each public chain from normalized within-repertoire ranks of inferred template counts. Generation probabilities in a later analysis came from a VDJ recombination model fitted to out-of-frame rearrangements, and those results were checked against IGoR. A later analysis scored TCR-TCR, TCR-HLA and TCR-CMV co-occurrence with hypergeometric tests, applying a repertoire-size bias correction to TCR pairs. A later analysis estimated false discovery rates by permuting HLA or CMV assignments 20 times. In a later analysis, co-occurring TCRs were grouped using DBSCAN, and TCRdist sequence similarity was added for clustering within HLA-allele-positive subsets. Repertoires with fewer than 30,000 or more than 120,000 public chains were left out of co-occurrence clustering, as were about five repertoires with anomalous nucleotide sharing. TCRdb's version of the immuneACCESS table is confined to in-frame rearrangements and falls short of the full clone set. An unresolved V gene accounts for under half of the shortfall where checked; the remainder is of unknown origin. That table is the source of V, J and clone size, and D and trimming were worked out from the DNA. This sample has 150,000 to 200,000 clones in its table, and around 68% of those were observed once. The ten most abundant clones make up less than 3% of the sample.

General study outcomes and caveats: In a later analysis, several top co-occurrence clusters were reported to appear linked to parvovirus B19, influenza, CMV and Epstein-Barr virus. Because counts were too low, 15 to 20 rarely observed V segments, including chromosome 9 orphons, were excluded from the earlier analysis of around 590 of the donors. In a later analysis, the rate of TCR association differed among HLA loci, with DRB1 alleles having the most associated TCRs and HLA-C alleles having the fewest. A few of the identified cytomegalovirus-associated TCR beta chains were confirmed in vitro to be specific for cytomegalovirus antigens. Compared with the roughly 700-donor mean, donors in an Asian-associated ancestry cluster had fewer N-insertions in productive TCRs, according to a later genetic analysis. Linkage disequilibrium might explain the correlated functional status among segregating V segments, but an unknown experimental factor could not be ruled out. A later analysis found that most CMV-associated TCR beta chains appeared HLA-restricted, with HLA associations seemingly driven largely by CMV exposure. At a false discovery rate of 0.05, a later analysis linked roughly 17,000 TCR beta sequences to specific HLA alleles. In both the original and validation cohorts, the classifier was reported to diagnose cytomegalovirus status with high specificity and sensitivity. The authors suggested that the approach could potentially be extended to other disease states and immunological phenotypes. A group of highly shared sequence variants was considered likely to be a technical artifact of the sequencing pipeline. Some IMGT-functional V segments, including TRBV6-2 and TRBV6-3, could not be told apart with the 87-base-pair reads, so those segments were excluded. An earlier analysis of several hundred of the donors showed that most TCR beta V segments appeared in productive rearrangements either about 90% or about 30% of the time, which broadly matched IMGT annotations. The cohort was sequenced for TCR beta chains only, and without alpha or paired-chain data the features that could be detected were limited. A further reported finding was that TCR beta sequences accurately predicted the HLA-A and HLA-B alleles for most subjects in the first cohort. V-gene and J-gene trimming of TCR beta chains was associated with a missense DCLRE1C variant in a later genetic analysis, and the association was replicated in an independent cohort. In the study, approximately 160 TCR beta chains were listed as associated with cytomegalovirus. When HLA alleles, especially DR and DQ, strongly co-occurred, TCR associations were difficult to assign to individual alleles. Roughly uniform sequencing depth across donors was assumed in presence/absence analyses, although this assumption may not hold. Because HLA typing was missing for some donors at each locus, association tests included only the typed subset. A later analysis found that HLA-associated TCR beta chains were more clonally expanded and had lower generation probabilities than equally common non-associated chains. Most TCR sequences were observed very rarely across donors, whereas some public TCRs were present in many individuals. Immune exposure information for the cohort was limited to CMV serostatus.

The cohort was made up of approximately 670 healthy bone marrow donors. Cohort members were all nominally healthy when sampled, although unrecorded immune exposures were likely present. The donor tested CMV seronegative, placing the donor among the roughly 400 seronegative members of the cohort. A peripheral blood sample was collected from each donor, and TCR beta sequencing was performed on peripheral blood mononuclear cells. Genomic DNA was extracted from the blood cell samples with the Qiagen DNeasy Blood Extraction Kit. As concerns this clone: The antigen it recognizes is unknown. Base quality data are lacking; no much larger clone is found one base away.

The cysteine opens and the phenylalanine closes a CDR3 of 14 amino acids. Only the CDR3 region is kept as DNA, spanning 42 bases read in frame from base 1. V ends up 5 bases short and J 6 bases short, with an unmatched junction base count of 4. Sequences SGHTA (CDR1) and FQGTGA (CDR2) are obtained from the germline V gene. In this chain, TRBV7-3 is recombined with TRBJ2-1, with 10 middle bases fitting TRBD2. The TCR sequence derives from a man in his forties or fifties in good health and CMV-seronegative. Sequencing was done on a sample of PBMCs. The bases are TGTGCCAGCAGCATTAGCGGGAGGAGCAATGAGCAGTTCTTC. It is translated as CASSISGRSNEQFF.